The 16 T cell receptor beta chains below all came from one sample that was sequenced in a study of blood T cell repertoires in COVID-19. The data were produced by immunoSEQ multiplex PCR, yet TCRdb's version contains in-frame clones alone and is incomplete. The sample has fewer than 150,000 clones, 84% seen once. Sample: peripheral blood. The source of these receptors is a human donor in a cohort sampled during active COVID-19.

V is TRBV6-5 and J is TRBJ1-3; 9 bases agree with TRBD1. V dropped 6 bases and J dropped 7; count of bases not matched to a gene: 4. The CDR3 runs to 13 residues. CDR1 and CDR2 (germline): MNHEY, SVGAGI. CDR3: CASSGQGSNTIYF. The CDR3 nucleotides are TGTGCCAGCAGCGGACAGGGGAGTAACACCATATATTTT.

V is TRBV7-9 and J is TRBJ2-1; 9 bases line up with TRBD1. Germline values: CDR1 SEHNR, CDR2 FQNEAQ (reference sequence). The CDR3 extends over 15 amino acids. With 5 bases clipped from V and 12 bases from J, the junction kept 14 bases outside the gene matches. The CDR3 spells CASSRTTGTGIRQFF. In nucleotides, the CDR3 is TGTGCCAGCAGCCGGACAACCGGGACAGGGATACGGCAGTTCTTC.

The chain carries TRBV2 and TRBJ1-1, with 8 bases fitting TRBD1. The V gene end was trimmed by 4 bases and the J gene end by 5 bases; junction bases not matched to a gene: 6. The CDR3 is made up of 14 amino acids. Germline V gene lookup returns CDR1 SNHLY and CDR2 FYNNEI. CDR3 in amino acids: CASSGSTGGTEAFF. In DNA form, the CDR3 reads TGTGCCAGCAGTGGAAGCACAGGGGGAACTGAAGCTTTCTTT. The whole variable domain, remainder taken from reference TRBV2 and TRBJ1-1, is EPEVTQTPSHQVTQMGQEVILRCVPISNHLYFYWYRQILGQKVEFLVSFYNNEISEKSEIFDDQFSVERPDGSNFTLKIRSTKLEDSAMYFCASSGSTGGTEAFFGQGTRLTVV.

The chain links TRBV5-6 to TRBJ2-7, with D maybe TRBD2 (5 bases). CDR1 is SGHDT, CDR2 YYEEEE, per germline. Trimming stripped 6 bases from V and 7 bases from J, with 14 bases between. CDR3 size: 12 residues. The CDR3 reads CASTFRGSEQYF. The CDR3 DNA follows: TGTGCCAGCACCTTCCGCGGGTCTGAGCAGTACTTC. Together with reference TRBV5-6 and TRBJ2-7, the CDR3 gives the full variable domain: DAGVTQSPTHLIKTRGQQVTLRCSPKSGHDTVSWYQQALGQGPQFIFQYYEEEERQRGNFPDRFSGHQFPNYSSELNVNALLLGDSALYLCASTFRGSEQYFGPGTRLTVT.

CDR3 DNA sequence: TGTGCCACCGCCCTGCGGGGGTCTGGCAATGAGCAGTTCTTC. Encoded protein: CATALRGSGNEQFF. The rearrangement joins TRBV10-3 to TRBJ2-1, with 7 nucleotides matching TRBD2. The CDR3 loop spans 14 amino acids. V was pared by 10 bases and J by 6 bases, with 12 bases of the junction left unmatched. The V gene's germline CDR1 is ENHRY and CDR2 SYGVKD.

The chain carries TRBV19 and TRBJ1-3; D unresolved. From germline, CDR1 is LNHDA and CDR2 SQIVND (reference sequence). The CDR3 contains 15 residues. V was trimmed by 3 bases and J by 3 bases, leaving 12 bases between them. CDR3 loop: CASSMSGYDGNTIYF. For the CDR3, the DNA is TGTGCCAGTAGTATGTCGGGGTATGATGGAAACACCATATATTTT.

The chain carries TRBV13 and TRBJ2-2; 10 bases map to TRBD1. This CDR3 comprises 16 residues. The J segment lost 4 bases and the V segment lost 2 bases, leaving 4 bases of the junction unmatched. CDR1 and CDR2 (germline): PRHDT, FYEKMQ (reference sequence). The CDR3 bases are TGTGCCAGCAGCTTAAGACAGGGGGCCTTCACCGGGGAGCTGTTTTTT. This translates into CASSLRQGAFTGELFF.

V and J are TRBV5-1 and TRBJ2-5; D call uncertain. The CDR3 totals 15 residues. The germline V gene encodes CDR1 SGHRS and CDR2 YFSETQ. Trimming removed 3 bases at V and 4 bases at J, with 16 bases between. CDR3 protein: CASSSQVPPRETQYF. DNA of the CDR3: TGCGCCAGCAGCTCCCAGGTCCCACCGCGAGAGACCCAGTACTTC.

This clone was detected once. CDR3 amino acids: CASSPARTGIYGYTF. In DNA, the CDR3 is TGTGCCAGTAGTCCGGCCCGTACAGGGATATATGGCTACACCTTC. The chain employs TRBV19 and TRBJ1-2; perhaps TRBD1 as D (6 bases). Trimming pared 5 bases from V and 5 bases from J, leaving 18 bases between. CDR1 is LNHDA, CDR2 SQIVND, per germline (reference sequence). The CDR3 runs to 15 residues.

This chain joins TRBV19 and TRBJ2-1; D is unclear. This CDR3 is built from 15 residues. Germline CDR1 reads LNHDA; CDR2 reads SQIVND (reference sequence). V was clipped by 4 bases and J by 0 bases, with 10 bases between them. The CDR3 spells CASSTPTSSYNEQFF. The DNA for the CDR3 is TGTGCCAGTAGTACTCCCACGAGCTCCTACAATGAGCAGTTCTTC.

The chain carries TRBV4-2 and TRBJ2-6; tentative D call: TRBD2 (6 bases). Germline CDR1 LGHNA, CDR2 YNFKEQ. This CDR3 is built from 17 residues. The V gene lost 4 bases and the J gene lost 3 bases, with 16 bases spanning the gap. In DNA form, the CDR3 reads TGTGCCAGCAGCCGAGGCGAATCGGGGGTTGGGGCCAACGTCCTGACTTTC. Translated: CASSRGESGVGANVLTF.

This clone turned up a few times. DNA for the CDR3: TGCGCCAGCAGCTCATCGGGACTAGCCTCCACCGGGGAGCTGTTTTTT. This encodes CASSSSGLASTGELFF. The rearrangement joins TRBV5-1 to TRBJ2-2, with 9 positions matching TRBD2. Germline V gene data show CDR1 as SGHRS and CDR2 as YFSETQ. This CDR3 is 16 amino acids long. V shed 3 bases, J shed 4 bases, and the junction held 7 bases outside the gene matches.

This clone was recorded many times. The chain couples TRBV6-5 to TRBJ2-1, with 8 bases lining up with TRBD1. Germline lookup yields CDR1 MNHEY and CDR2 SVGAGI. V lost 2 bases, J lost 7 bases, and 1 base stayed unmatched. The CDR3 has 13 residues. CDR3 protein: CASSYRQGNEQFF. CDR3 sequence (DNA): TGTGCCAGCAGTTACCGACAGGGGAATGAGCAGTTCTTC.

J is TRBJ1-2 and V is TRBV29-1; a weak D match, TRBD1 (6 bases). Germline loops: CDR1 SQVTM, CDR2 ANQGSEA. This CDR3 spans 11 amino acids. The V and J ends lost 7 bases and 4 bases respectively, with 10 bases between them. Here the CDR3 DNA reads TGCAGCGCCACGACAGGCTATGGCTACACCTTC. Translating it yields CSATTGYGYTF.

This clone was seen more than once but under ten times. The chain carries TRBV18 and TRBJ1-5, with TRBD1 as a possible D gene (5 bases). CDR3 length: 16 amino acids. In germline, CDR1 is KGHSH, CDR2 LQKENI. V was clipped by 3 bases and J by 1 base, with 13 bases between them. The CDR3 DNA sequence: TGTGCCAGCTCACCGGGGGAGGGTACGAGCAATCAGCCCCAGCATTTT. Its protein product is CASSPGEGTSNQPQHF.

CDR3 nucleotide sequence: TGTGCCACCAGTGCTGGAGGGGGCGATCAGCCCCAGCATTTT. It codes for CATSAGGGDQPQHF. The rearrangement links TRBV24-1 to TRBJ1-5, with 7 bases lining up with TRBD1. The CDR3 covers 14 residues. Looked up from germline, CDR1 is KGHDR and CDR2 is SFDVKD. J lost 5 bases, V lost 5 bases, and 5 bases had no gene match.